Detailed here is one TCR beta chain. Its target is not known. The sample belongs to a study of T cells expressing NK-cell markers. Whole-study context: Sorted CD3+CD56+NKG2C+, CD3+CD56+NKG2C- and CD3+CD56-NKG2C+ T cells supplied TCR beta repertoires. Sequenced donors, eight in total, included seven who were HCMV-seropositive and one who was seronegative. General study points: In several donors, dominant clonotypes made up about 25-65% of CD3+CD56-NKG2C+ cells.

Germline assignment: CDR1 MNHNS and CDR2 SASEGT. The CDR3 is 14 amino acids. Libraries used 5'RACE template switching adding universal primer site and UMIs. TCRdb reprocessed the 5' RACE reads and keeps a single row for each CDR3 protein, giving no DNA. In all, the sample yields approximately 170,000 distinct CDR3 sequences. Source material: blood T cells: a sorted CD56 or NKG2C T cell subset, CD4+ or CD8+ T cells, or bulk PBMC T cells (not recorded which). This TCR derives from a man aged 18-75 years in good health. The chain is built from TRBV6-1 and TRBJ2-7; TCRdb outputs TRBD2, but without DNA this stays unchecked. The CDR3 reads CASSEMDGGYEQYF.